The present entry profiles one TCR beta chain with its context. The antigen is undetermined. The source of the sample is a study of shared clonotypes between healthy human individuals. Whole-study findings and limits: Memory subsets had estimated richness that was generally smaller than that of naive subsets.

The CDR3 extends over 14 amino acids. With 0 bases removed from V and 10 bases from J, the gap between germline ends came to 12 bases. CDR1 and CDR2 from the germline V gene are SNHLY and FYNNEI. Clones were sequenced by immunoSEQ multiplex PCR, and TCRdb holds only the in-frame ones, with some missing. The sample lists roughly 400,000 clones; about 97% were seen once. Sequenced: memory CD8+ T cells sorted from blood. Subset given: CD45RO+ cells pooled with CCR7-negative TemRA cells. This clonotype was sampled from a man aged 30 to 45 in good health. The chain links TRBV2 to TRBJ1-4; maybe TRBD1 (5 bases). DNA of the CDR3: TGTGCCAGCAGTGAAGCTCAGGGCCTGGGAAAACTGTTTTTT. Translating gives CASSEAQGLGKLFF.